This passage covers 13 T cell receptor beta chains from one sample sequenced in a study of T cells in Graves' hyperthyroidism and ophthalmopathy (dated by TCRdb to the late 2010s). Library generation was performed with multiplex PCR. Sequenced on an Illumina HiSeq 2000. The TCR beta CDR3 regions were amplified from the RNA transcripts. The TCR CDR3 was subjected to a first round of RT-PCR using the HTBI primer set and the Qiagen OneStep RT-PCR kit. In-frame beta chains were kept once TCRdb had trimmed the public reads at Q25 with fastp and called clones with MiXCR. All rows with the same CDR3 protein become a single entry with the most common DNA and genes. A total of about 400,000 distinct CDR3 sequences appear in this sample, 15% of them only once. The ten top clones hold less than 35% of the sample. The sequenced material came from blood. The receptors stem from a woman aged 25 to 45 with Graves' hyperthyroidism.

In its sample, this clonotype was seen a few times. The chain combines TRBV15 with TRBJ2-2; D may correspond to TRBD1 or TRBD2 (6 bases each). Germline V gene data show CDR1 as LNHNV and CDR2 as YYDKDF (reference sequence). CDR3 length equals 16 residues. The V end was cut by 5 bases, the J end by 2 bases, with 15 bases between. CDR3 nucleotides: TGTGCCACCAGCTTCGGGGGCGAATTCAACACCGGGGAGCTGTTTTTT. Translating gives CATSFGGEFNTGELFF.

This clonotype has a handful of counts. This sequence joins TRBV28 and TRBJ2-5; D perhaps matches TRBD2 (6 bases). Trimming removed 4 bases at V and 2 bases at J, with 11 bases between. CDR1 is MDHEN and CDR2 is SYDVKM in the germline V gene. The CDR3 runs 14 residues. CDR3 sequence (DNA): TGTGCCAGCAGTTGGGGACTGGTACAAGAGACCCAGTACTTC. As protein: CASSWGLVQETQYF.

This clonotype occurred a few times. The rearrangement joins TRBV20-1 to TRBJ2-4, with D possibly being TRBD1 (5 bases). The CDR3 runs 18 residues. Trimming pared 2 bases from V and 0 bases from J, leaving 20 bases between. CDR1 is DFQATT, CDR2 SNEGSKA, per germline (reference sequence). The CDR3 DNA reads as TGCAGTGCTAGATTGGTCTCAGACAGACGAGTAGCCAAAAACATTCAGTACTTC. Translation gives CSARLVSDRRVAKNIQYF.

Many counts were recorded for this clonotype. The gene calls are TRBV12-3 or TRBV12-4 and TRBJ2-3, with 8 nucleotides matching TRBD2. After removal of 4 bases from V and 3 bases from J, the junction contained 6 bases not matched to a gene. The CDR3 consists of 15 residues. This CDR3 reads CASSSGLVITDTQYF. The CDR3, as DNA: TGTGCCAGCAGTTCGGGACTAGTTATAACAGATACGCAGTATTTT.

This clonotype was seen repeatedly, ten times or more. This chain connects TRBV12-3 or TRBV12-4 to TRBJ1-2, with D perhaps TRBD1 (6 bases). Trimming took 7 bases from V and 7 from J, leaving 19 bases between them. This CDR3 is built from 14 residues. The CDR3 coding sequence is TGTGCCAGCACACTCGAAGCAGGGGCGGGTGGCTACACCTTC. Its protein is CASTLEAGAGGYTF.

This clonotype was seen ten or more times. V is TRBV7-8 and J is TRBJ2-7; no definite D call. V was trimmed by 4 bases and J by 0 bases, leaving 7 bases between them. The CDR3 length is 13 residues. CDR1 is SGHVS, CDR2 FQNEAQ, per germline. The CDR3 sequence: CASSSTDSYEQYF. The DNA of the CDR3 is TGTGCCAGCAGCTCCACCGACTCCTACGAGCAGTACTTC.

V gene TRBV9 combines with J gene TRBJ2-1; maybe TRBD2 (6 bases). V was pared by 5 bases and J by 3 bases, with 15 bases between. The germline CDR1 and CDR2 sequences are SGDLS and YYNGEE. The CDR3 is made up of 15 amino acids. In DNA form, the CDR3 reads TGTGCCAGCAGTCCTCAGCGGGCCCACTACAATGAGCAGTTCTTC. This sequence encodes CASSPQRAHYNEQFF.

This clonotype came up many times. The gene calls are TRBV6-1 and TRBJ2-1; D may be TRBD2 (5 bases). V gave up 4 bases and J gave up 5 bases, with 9 bases separating them. Per germline, CDR1 MNHNS and CDR2 SASEGT. This CDR3 has 13 residues. The CDR3 nucleotides are TGTGCCAGCAGTGCAACTAGGGACAATGAGCAGTTCTTC. Amino acids: CASSATRDNEQFF.

There are a few counts of this clonotype. V gene TRBV3-1 combines with J gene TRBJ1-2; D uncertain. This CDR3 is 13 amino acids long. Trimming left V 2 bases short and J 2 bases short, with 6 bases between. Germline loops: CDR1 LGHDT, CDR2 YNNKEL (reference sequence). CDR3 DNA: TGTGCCAGCAGCCAATTAAGAAACTATGGCTACACCTTC. This codes for CASSQLRNYGYTF.

In its sample, this clonotype was seen a few times. This rearrangement joins TRBV24-1 to TRBJ1-1; no clear D gene. There are 13 residues in the CDR3. CDR1 KGHDR and CDR2 SFDVKD come from the germline V gene. Trimming cost V 1 base and J 8 bases, with 10 bases left between them. The CDR3 region is CATSDFVGSEAFF. The CDR3 DNA is TGTGCCACCAGTGATTTTGTGGGATCCGAAGCTTTCTTT.

The table lists this clonotype with many counts. This chain joins TRBV20-1 and TRBJ1-1, with a tentative D call TRBD1 (5 bases). V was cut by 8 bases and J by 1 base, with 11 bases left in between. CDR3 length: 12 amino acids. Germline assignment: CDR1 DFQATT and CDR2 SNEGSKA (reference sequence). The CDR3 is CSPGQTNTEAFF. For the CDR3, the DNA is TGCAGTCCGGGGCAAACGAACACTGAAGCTTTCTTT.

There are a few counts of this clonotype. The gene calls are TRBV4-1 and TRBJ2-1; 8 nucleotides align to TRBD1. J gave up 3 bases and V 1 base, and 2 bases lay outside the gene matches. Germline CDR1 reads MGHRA; CDR2 reads YSYEKL. The CDR3 loop spans 15 amino acids. The chain's CDR3 is CASSQGQGNYNEQFF. As DNA, the CDR3 is TGCGCCAGCAGCCAAGGACAGGGGAACTACAATGAGCAGTTCTTC.

At least ten counts were recorded for this clonotype. The V call is TRBV28, the J call TRBJ2-3; 11 bases are shared with TRBD2. The V and J ends lost 3 bases and 5 bases, in that order; junction bases with no gene match: 13. CDR3 length: 18 residues. Per germline, CDR1 MDHEN and CDR2 SYDVKM. CDR3 nucleotides: TGTGCCAGCAGTTTGGAGATAGCGGGAGGGCCCGCTTTAGATACGCAGTATTTT. Its translation is CASSLEIAGGPALDTQYF.